The text below deals with one TCR beta chain. The antigen remains unidentified. The V end lost 0 bases, the J end lost 0 bases, and 7 bases lay between the germline ends. The CDR3 length is 15 residues. Per the germline V gene, CDR1 is SGDLS and CDR2 is YYNGEE. The data were taken from a study of T cell responses to AZD1222 COVID-19 vaccine. Study-level background: The analysis combined second doses at about 4 or about 12 weeks.

The assay was immunoSEQ multiplex PCR, and TCRdb's table has in-frame clones only and misses some. The repertoire holds around 30,000 clones, with 90% to 95% as singletons. Study-level points and caveats: Females made up more of the donors, who were largely white British, and clonal diversity may have come out too low. Repertoire sampling happened only post peak T cell response. Just a handful of AZD1222 recipients were seropositive at baseline.

This receptor was identified in an adult in good health. J is TRBJ2-1 and V is TRBV9; D remains ambiguous. Sequencing used peripheral blood, obtained on day 0 of AZD1222 vaccination. This CDR3 reads CASSVEWGSYNEQFF. The DNA for the CDR3 is TGTGCCAGCAGCGTAGAGTGGGGCTCCTACAATGAGCAGTTCTTC.